Each of the 29 T cell receptor beta chains below was sequenced from the same sample in a study of response to subunit inactivated influenza vaccine. TCRdb ran MiXCR on the RT-PCR reads and lists one entry per CDR3 protein. The sample includes 530,000 or so distinct CDR3 sequences, around 11% of them seen just once. Here the sequenced sample was PBMCs from blood, taken on the day of vaccination. The receptors here all came from a man between 50 and 59 years old who received an inactivated influenza vaccine.

V and J are TRBV7-8 and TRBJ2-1, with no clear D. Trimming took off 5 bases at V and 11 bases at J, with 16 bases between the two ends. The CDR3 extends over 13 amino acids. Germline-derived CDR1 and CDR2 are SGHVS and FQNEAQ. This chain's CDR3 is CASSNILGRQQFF. In DNA form, the CDR3 reads TGTGCCAGCAGCAACATTCTGGGCCGGCAGCAGTTCTTC.

The sample holds a few counts of this clonotype. The chain uses TRBV3-1 and TRBJ2-5; 12 nucleotides agree with TRBD2. V lost 3 bases, J lost 5 bases, and 7 bases stayed unmatched. Germline assignment: CDR1 LGHDT and CDR2 YNNKEL (reference sequence). This CDR3 spans 16 amino acids. The CDR3 DNA is TGTGCCAGCAGCCAGGGGACTAGCGGGCCCGCCGAGACCCAGTACTTC. Its protein is CASSQGTSGPAETQYF.

The rearrangement uses TRBV5-1 and TRBJ2-5; 13 nucleotides align to TRBD2. CDR3 length equals 19 residues. The V gene end was trimmed by 0 bases and the J gene end by 3 bases; junction bases not matched to a gene: 11. Germline V lookup: CDR1 SGHRS, CDR2 YFSETQ. The CDR3 here is CASSLGSLLAGGTKETQYF. CDR3 nucleotides: TGCGCCAGCAGCTTGGGATCCCTACTAGCGGGGGGGACCAAAGAGACCCAGTACTTC.

The chain combines TRBV20-1 with TRBJ2-7; 11 positions agree with TRBD2. CDR1 is DFQATT and CDR2 is SNEGSKA in the germline V gene (reference sequence). The CDR3 totals 13 residues. The junction had 7 bases not matched to a gene; V was cut back by 6 bases and J by 6 bases. The CDR3: CSAATSGRSEQYF. Written as DNA, the CDR3 is TGCAGTGCCGCAACTAGCGGGAGAAGCGAGCAGTACTTC.

This clonotype was found many times. The rearrangement uses TRBV21-1 and TRBJ2-7; no check of the table's D call, TRBD1, against the DNA was made. TRBV21-1 is classified as a pseudogene. The CDR3 is 16 residues long. CDR3 DNA: TGTGCCAGCAGCACCTCAACGAGGGGGATAGCCTACGAGCAGTACTTC. Protein: CASSTSTRGIAYEQYF.

This clonotype has only a few counts. This sequence joins TRBV12-3 or TRBV12-4 and TRBJ2-7, with TRBD2 identical over 13 bases. Unmatched junction bases numbered 14, after V lost 7 bases and J lost 5 bases. The CDR3 contains 17 residues. The CDR3 bases are TGTGCCAGCACCTCCACTAGCGGGAGGGCCTATAGGCACGAGCAGTACTTC. It specifies CASTSTSGRAYRHEQYF.

This clonotype was seen at least ten times. The chain couples TRBV12-3 or TRBV12-4 to TRBJ1-6; D is unclear. The CDR3 totals 15 residues. Trimming pared 6 bases from V and 2 bases from J, leaving 11 bases between. The CDR3 loop is CASSPVATYNSPLHF. The CDR3 DNA sequence: TGTGCCAGCAGCCCAGTTGCTACCTATAATTCACCCCTCCACTTT.

The rearrangement links TRBV5-1 to TRBJ2-1; possibly TRBD1 or TRBD2 for D (8 bases each). CDR1 is SGHRS and CDR2 is YFSETQ in the germline V gene. Trimming pared 2 bases from V and 5 bases from J, leaving 14 bases between. The CDR3 consists of 15 residues. The CDR3 region has the DNA TGCGCCAGCAGCTTAGTAGCGGGACAGGACAATGAGCAGTTCTTC. Translating gives CASSLVAGQDNEQFF. Using reference TRBV5-1 and TRBJ2-1 for the parts outside the CDR3, the full variable domain is KAGVTQTPRYLIKTRGQQVTLSCSPISGHRSVSWYQQTPGQGLQFLFEYFSETQRNKGNFPGRFSGRQFSNSRSEMNVSTLELGDSALYLCASSLVAGQDNEQFFGPGTRLTVL.

This clonotype was observed a few times. The chain joins TRBV3-1 to TRBJ2-1; 11 bases match TRBD1. The CDR3 totals 16 residues. Germline V gene lookup returns CDR1 LGHDT and CDR2 YNNKEL (reference sequence). V lost 6 bases and J lost 7; bases outside the gene matches: 11. The CDR3 sequence: CASRNQGTGGLNEQFF. Written as DNA, the CDR3 is TGTGCCAGCAGAAACCAAGGGACAGGGGGATTGAATGAGCAGTTCTTC.

In its sample, this clonotype was seen many times. This chain links TRBV6-2 or TRBV6-3 with TRBJ2-3; the D gene is possibly TRBD2 (6 bases). Germline V gene sequence: CDR1 MNHEY, CDR2 SVGEGT. The CDR3 has 17 amino acids. Trimming stripped 0 bases from V and 2 bases from J, with 15 bases between. The CDR3: CASSYSPGLVLTDTQYF. In DNA form, the CDR3 reads TGTGCCAGCAGTTACTCACCGGGACTTGTTCTCACAGATACGCAGTATTTT.

This clonotype was detected ten times or more. The chain is built from TRBV30 and TRBJ1-2, with D maybe TRBD1 (6 bases). The CDR3 is made up of 15 amino acids. From germline, CDR1 is GTSNPN and CDR2 SVGIG (reference sequence). V was clipped by 3 bases and J by 3 bases, with 17 bases between them. For the CDR3, the DNA is TGTGCCTGGAGCGGAAACAGGGAACTTGACTATGGCTACACCTTC. Translating gives CAWSGNRELDYGYTF.

This clonotype was recorded a few times. One junction end disagrees with the germline gene, perhaps due to a read error. The V and J genes are TRBV30 and TRBJ2-5, with D uncertain. The germline CDR1 and CDR2 sequences are GTSNPN and SVGIG (reference sequence). This CDR3 comprises 12 residues. The CDR3 bases are TGTGCCTGGAGTGGGTACCAGGAGACCCAGTACTTC. This codes for CAWSGYQETQYF.

This clonotype was recorded a few times. J is TRBJ2-3 and V is TRBV6-2 or TRBV6-3; the D gene is possibly TRBD2 (6 bases). The germline V gene has CDR1 MNHEY and CDR2 SVGEGT. The CDR3 extends over 15 amino acids. Trimming stripped 6 bases from V and 1 base from J, with 14 bases between. The CDR3 sequence: CASRWGGVRTDTQYF. The CDR3 DNA reads TGTGCCAGCAGATGGGGCGGGGTCCGCACAGATACGCAGTATTTT.

The gene calls are TRBV9 and TRBJ2-5; 8 bases are shared with TRBD2. The CDR3 consists of 15 residues. Germline loops: CDR1 SGDLS, CDR2 YYNGEE. The ends lost 0 bases at V and 3 bases at J; junction bases unmatched: 4. The CDR3 protein is CASSVAAGVKETQYF. CDR3 bases: TGTGCCAGCAGCGTAGCAGCGGGGGTTAAAGAGACCCAGTACTTC.

This sequence joins TRBV12-3 or TRBV12-4 and TRBJ2-3; D is perhaps TRBD1 or TRBD2 (5 bases each). This CDR3 has 13 amino acids. Trimming took off 6 bases at V and 2 bases at J, with 9 bases between the two ends. The CDR3 sequence is CASSWDDTDTQYF. The CDR3 DNA is TGTGCCAGCAGCTGGGACGACACAGATACGCAGTATTTT.

The rearrangement uses TRBV6-6 and TRBJ2-3; no reliable D call. V lost 6 bases and J 4 bases, leaving 8 bases between the germline ends. CDR1 is MNHNY and CDR2 is SVGAGI in the germline V gene (reference sequence). This CDR3 comprises 12 residues. The CDR3 region has the DNA TGTGCCAGCAGACGCCTACCAGATACGCAGTATTTT. Protein sequence: CASRRLPDTQYF.

The J gene is TRBJ2-1, the V gene TRBV28; no clear D. Trimming pared 3 bases from V and 0 bases from J, leaving 21 bases between. CDR3 length equals 19 residues. The V gene's germline CDR1 is MDHEN and CDR2 SYDVKM. CDR3 nucleotides: TGTGCCAGCAGTTTCCCTGCCCAAGTTGTTACGAGCTCCTACAATGAGCAGTTCTTC. It specifies CASSFPAQVVTSSYNEQFF.

This clonotype was observed many times. CDR3 protein: CASSLRRLSSYEQYF. CDR3 DNA: TGTGCCAGCAGTTTAAGACGGCTTAGCTCCTACGAGCAGTACTTC. The chain employs TRBV28 and TRBJ2-7, with D unresolved. The CDR3 consists of 15 residues. The V end was cut by 2 bases, the J end by 0 bases, with 11 bases between. Germline-derived CDR1 and CDR2 are MDHEN and SYDVKM.

This clonotype was detected only a few times. The chain is built from TRBV20-1 and TRBJ2-5, with D perhaps TRBD1 (5 bases). With 2 bases removed from V and 2 bases from J, the gap between germline ends came to 9 bases. Germline CDR1 is DFQATT and CDR2 is SNEGSKA (reference sequence). This CDR3 comprises 13 residues. In nucleotides, the CDR3 is TGCAGTGCTAGATCAAGACAGCAAGAGACCCAGTACTTC. Translation gives CSARSRQQETQYF.

The chain is built from TRBV20-1 and TRBJ1-1; 9 bases match TRBD1. V shed 6 bases, J shed 1 base, and the junction held 6 bases outside the gene matches. CDR3 size: 14 residues. The germline V gene has CDR1 DFQATT and CDR2 SNEGSKA (reference sequence). The CDR3 DNA is TGCAGTGCCCTGAGACAGGGGGGGAACACTGAAGCTTTCTTT. Its protein is CSALRQGGNTEAFF.

This clonotype appeared many times. The gene calls are TRBV29-1 and TRBJ2-7, with D unclear. The V gene's germline CDR1 is SQVTM and CDR2 ANQGSEA. The CDR3 has 12 amino acids. V lost 4 bases, J lost 2 bases, and 9 bases lay in between. CDR3 bases: TGCAGCGTTGTTGAGGAAACCTACGAGCAGTACTTC. This codes for CSVVEETYEQYF.

The chain has TRBV12-3 or TRBV12-4 and TRBJ2-5, with D maybe TRBD2 (5 bases). V lost 6 bases and J 4 bases, leaving 15 bases between the germline ends. CDR3 length equals 14 residues. CDR3: CASSEVNRGETQYF. The CDR3 bases are TGTGCCAGCAGCGAGGTCAATCGGGGAGAGACCCAGTACTTC.

The genes are TRBV5-1 and TRBJ1-5; 7 bases are shared with TRBD1. V shed 3 bases, J shed 0 bases, and the junction held 6 bases outside the gene matches. Germline loops: CDR1 SGHRS, CDR2 YFSETQ. The CDR3 totals 16 residues. Here the CDR3 DNA reads TGCGCCAGCAGCTCTCAACCAGGGGGTAGCAATCAGCCCCAGCATTTT. This codes for CASSSQPGGSNQPQHF.

This clonotype was counted only a few times. The V gene is TRBV20-1, the J gene TRBJ2-7; 7 bases agree with TRBD1. CDR1 is DFQATT, CDR2 SNEGSKA, per germline (reference sequence). J was trimmed by 5 bases and V by 8 bases; bases with no gene match: 9. CDR3 length: 12 residues. The CDR3 loop is CSSLRDSHEQYF. The CDR3 nucleotides are TGCAGTTCCCTCCGGGACAGCCACGAGCAGTACTTC.

This clonotype was found a few times. The chain combines TRBV9 with TRBJ2-3; tentatively, D is TRBD1 or TRBD2 (5 bases each). This CDR3 has 15 amino acids. In germline, CDR1 is SGDLS, CDR2 YYNGEE. V was shortened by 3 bases and J by 1 base, with 12 bases between the two germline ends. CDR3 protein: CASSAGPGGTDTQYF. DNA for the CDR3: TGTGCCAGCAGCGCGGGACCCGGCGGCACAGATACGCAGTATTTT.

This clonotype was counted a few times. The chain combines TRBV27 with TRBJ2-3, with a weak D call TRBD1 (6 bases). Trimming left V 1 base short and J 4 bases short, with 9 bases between. The CDR3 loop spans 14 amino acids. Germline-derived CDR1 and CDR2 are MNHEY and SMNVEV (reference sequence). The CDR3 sequence: CASSLLGGADTQYF. Here the CDR3 DNA reads TGTGCCAGCAGTTTATTAGGGGGAGCAGATACGCAGTATTTT.

This clonotype was recorded a few times. The chain carries TRBV6-1 and TRBJ2-5; no firm D call. V was clipped by 3 bases and J by 2 bases, with 13 bases between them. CDR3 length: 15 amino acids. Germline CDR1 is MNHNS and CDR2 is SASEGT. The DNA of the CDR3 is TGTGCCAGCAGTGAGAACGAACTACGACAAGAGACCCAGTACTTC. Translating gives CASSENELRQETQYF.

This clonotype was picked up a small number of times. This chain links TRBV28 with TRBJ2-7; 8 bases agree with TRBD2. This CDR3 has 14 amino acids. V shed 5 bases, J shed 7 bases, and the junction held 10 bases outside the gene matches. Per germline, CDR1 MDHEN and CDR2 SYDVKM. The CDR3 loop reads CASSTGGKTGEQYF. In DNA, the CDR3 is TGTGCCAGCAGTACGGGGGGGAAGACCGGAGAGCAGTACTTC.

This clonotype was detected only a few times. The chain is built from TRBV6-4 and TRBJ2-6; D is possibly TRBD1 (5 bases). The CDR3 is 17 amino acids. V was pared by 8 bases and J by 0 bases, with 17 bases between. Per the germline V gene, CDR1 is MRHNA and CDR2 is SNTAGT. The CDR3: CASESGKRSSGANVLTF. The CDR3 DNA is TGTGCCAGCGAGTCAGGGAAAAGGAGCTCTGGGGCCAACGTCCTGACTTTC.